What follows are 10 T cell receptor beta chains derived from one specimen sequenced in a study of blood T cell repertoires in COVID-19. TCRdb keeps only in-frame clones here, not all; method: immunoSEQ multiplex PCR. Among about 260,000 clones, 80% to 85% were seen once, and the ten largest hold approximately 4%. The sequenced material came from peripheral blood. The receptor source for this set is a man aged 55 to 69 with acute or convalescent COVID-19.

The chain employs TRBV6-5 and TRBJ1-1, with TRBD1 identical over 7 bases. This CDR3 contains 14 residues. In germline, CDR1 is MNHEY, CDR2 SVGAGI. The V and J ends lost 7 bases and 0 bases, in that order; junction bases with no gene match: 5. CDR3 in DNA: TGTGCCAGCATCCAGGGACAGTTGAACACTGAAGCTTTCTTT. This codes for CASIQGQLNTEAFF.

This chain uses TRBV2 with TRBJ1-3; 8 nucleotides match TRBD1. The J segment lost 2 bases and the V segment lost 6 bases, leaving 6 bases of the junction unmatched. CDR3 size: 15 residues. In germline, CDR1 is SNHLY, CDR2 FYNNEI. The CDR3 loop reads CASRSTGAAGNTIYF. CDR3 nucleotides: TGTGCCAGCAGGTCGACAGGGGCGGCTGGAAACACCATATATTTT.

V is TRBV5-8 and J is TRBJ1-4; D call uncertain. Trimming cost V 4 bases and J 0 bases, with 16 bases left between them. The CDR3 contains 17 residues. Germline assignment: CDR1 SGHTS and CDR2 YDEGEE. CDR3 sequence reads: CASSPGSGSATNEKLFF. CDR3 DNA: TGTGCCAGCAGCCCCGGCTCGGGGTCAGCAACTAATGAAAAACTGTTTTTT. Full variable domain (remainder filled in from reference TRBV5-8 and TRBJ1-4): EAGVTQSPTHLIKTRGQQATLRCSPISGHTSVYWYQQALGLGLQFLLWYDEGEERNRGNFPPRFSGRQFPNYSSELNVNALELEDSALYLCASSPGSGSATNEKLFFGSGTQLSVL.

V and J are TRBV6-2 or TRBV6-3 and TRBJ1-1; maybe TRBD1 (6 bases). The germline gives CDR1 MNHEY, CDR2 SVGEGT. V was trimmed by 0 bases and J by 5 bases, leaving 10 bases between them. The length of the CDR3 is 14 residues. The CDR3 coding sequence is TGTGCCAGCAGTTACTCGATCAGGGGAACTGAAGCTTTCTTT. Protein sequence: CASSYSIRGTEAFF.

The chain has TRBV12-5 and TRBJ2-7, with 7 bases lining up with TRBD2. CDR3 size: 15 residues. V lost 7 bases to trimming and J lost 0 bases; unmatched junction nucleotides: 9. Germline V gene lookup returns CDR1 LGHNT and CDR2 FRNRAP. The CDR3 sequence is CASAPEERGSYEQYF. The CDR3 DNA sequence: TGTGCTAGTGCCCCCGAGGAGCGGGGCTCCTACGAGCAGTACTTC.

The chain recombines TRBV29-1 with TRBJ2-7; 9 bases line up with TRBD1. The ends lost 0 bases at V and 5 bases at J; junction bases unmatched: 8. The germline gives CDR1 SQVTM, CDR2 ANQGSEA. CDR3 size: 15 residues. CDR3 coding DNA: TGCAGCGTTGAAGATACAGGGGGCAGGATCCACGAGCAGTACTTC. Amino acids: CSVEDTGGRIHEQYF.

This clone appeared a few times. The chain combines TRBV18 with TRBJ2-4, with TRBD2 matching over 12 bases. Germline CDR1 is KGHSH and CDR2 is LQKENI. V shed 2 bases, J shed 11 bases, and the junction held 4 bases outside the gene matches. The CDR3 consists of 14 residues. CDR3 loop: CASSPETSGGFQYF. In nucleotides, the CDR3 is TGTGCCAGCTCACCAGAGACTAGCGGGGGCTTTCAGTACTTC.

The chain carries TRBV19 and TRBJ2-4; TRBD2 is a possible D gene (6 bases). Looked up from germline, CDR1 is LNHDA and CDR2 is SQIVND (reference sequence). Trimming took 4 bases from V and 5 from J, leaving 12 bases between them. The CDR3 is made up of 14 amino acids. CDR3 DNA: TGTGCCAGTAGTACTCGGGAGATGGAAAACATTCAGTACTTC. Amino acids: CASSTREMENIQYF.

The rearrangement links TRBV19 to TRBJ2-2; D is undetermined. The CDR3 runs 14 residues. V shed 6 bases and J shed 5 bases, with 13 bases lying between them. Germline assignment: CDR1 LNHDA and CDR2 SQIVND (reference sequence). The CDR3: CASRSRGATGELFF. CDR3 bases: TGTGCCAGTAGAAGCCGTGGAGCAACCGGGGAGCTGTTTTTT.

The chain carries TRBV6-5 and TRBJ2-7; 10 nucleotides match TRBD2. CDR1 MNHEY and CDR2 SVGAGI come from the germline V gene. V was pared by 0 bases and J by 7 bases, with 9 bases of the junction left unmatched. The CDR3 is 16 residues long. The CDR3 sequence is CASSYSTAGGPGEQYF. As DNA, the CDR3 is TGTGCCAGCAGTTACTCGACAGCGGGGGGGCCGGGAGAGCAGTACTTC.